This TCR beta chain came from a study of blood T cell repertoires in COVID-19. Clones were read by immunoSEQ multiplex PCR, and TCRdb kept only the in-frame ones, dropping some. The repertoire holds fewer than 400,000 clones, with about 87% as singletons. The study counted Cohort 3 donors as recovered given two negative PCRs, clearance, or symptom resolution. The sequenced sample consisted of PBMCs or T cells enriched from blood (not recorded which). This TCR was recovered from a woman in her forties or fifties who had recovered from COVID-19.

The CDR3, as DNA: TGCGCCAGCAGCGACGAGAGGTGGGTGAACACTGAAGCTTTCTTT. Encoded protein: CASSDERWVNTEAFF. This chain connects TRBV4-3 to TRBJ1-1; D ambiguous. Deletions cut 5 bases from V and 0 bases from J, with 13 bases between. The CDR3 loop spans 15 amino acids. Germline lookup yields CDR1 LGHNA and CDR2 YSLEER.